One sample yielded the 22 T cell receptor beta chains listed below, sequenced in a study of T-cell memory formation after mild COVID-19. TCRdb used MiXCR to reprocess the 5' RACE reads, holding one entry per CDR3 protein. The repertoire holds roughly 280,000 distinct CDR3 sequences, with about a sixth as singletons. The sample taken for sequencing was PBMCs or a T cell subset sorted from them (not recorded which). Every receptor here comes from a man between 18 and 29 years old who had mild COVID-19 (a few samples of this study predate the infection). Cell type and time point are not known.

Ten or more counts support this clonotype. The chain carries TRBV5-1 and TRBJ2-7; no definite D call. Per the germline V gene, CDR1 is SGHRS and CDR2 is YFSETQ. The V end was cut by 4 bases, the J end by 2 bases, with 10 bases between. The CDR3 loop spans 13 amino acids. The CDR3 sequence: CASSDGATYEQYF. The CDR3 nucleotides read TGCGCCAGCAGCGACGGAGCCACCTACGAGCAGTACTTC.

The chain has TRBV28 and TRBJ1-4, with D possibly TRBD1 on 5 matching bases. V lost 3 bases and J 7 bases, leaving 12 bases between the germline ends. The CDR3 sequence is 14 residues long. Per germline, CDR1 MDHEN and CDR2 SYDVKM. The CDR3 DNA is TGTGCCAGCAGTTTGCCCGGGGGTGGTGAAAAACTGTTTTTT. Translated: CASSLPGGGEKLFF.

This clonotype was observed a handful of times. The chain combines TRBV12-3 or TRBV12-4 with TRBJ2-5; D is ambiguous. Trimming shortened V by 8 bases and J by 4 bases, and 8 bases separated the two germline ends. CDR3 length: 11 amino acids. The CDR3 DNA reads as TGTGCCAGCGCCAGCTTAGAGACCCAGTACTTC. Protein sequence: CASASLETQYF.

V is TRBV6-2 or TRBV6-3 and J is TRBJ1-1; D ambiguous. V lost 4 bases to trimming and J lost 3 bases, with 12 bases between them. Per germline, CDR1 MNHEY and CDR2 SVGEGT. This CDR3 contains 14 residues. This chain's CDR3 is CASSSSPGDTEAFF. The CDR3 nucleotides are TGTGCCAGCAGTTCCAGCCCTGGGGACACTGAAGCTTTCTTT.

The chain combines TRBV20-1 with TRBJ1-2; 7 bases fit TRBD1. This CDR3 is built from 12 residues. Germline trimming cut 6 bases from V and 4 bases from J; bases unmatched to any gene: 5. The germline gives CDR1 DFQATT, CDR2 SNEGSKA (reference sequence). This CDR3 is CSALRDSYGYTF. Written as DNA, the CDR3 is TGCAGTGCCCTAAGGGACAGCTATGGCTACACCTTC.

V and J are TRBV18 and TRBJ2-5, with TRBD2 matching over 7 bases. J lost 5 bases, V lost 6 bases, and 6 bases had no gene match. Germline V gene data show CDR1 as KGHSH and CDR2 as LQKENI. This CDR3 comprises 13 residues. CDR3 DNA sequence: TGTGCCAGCTCCCACGGGAGGCGCGAGACCCAGTACTTC. Amino acid sequence: CASSHGRRETQYF.

This chain uses TRBV27 with TRBJ1-2; TRBD1 aligns across 7 bases. CDR1 is MNHEY, CDR2 SMNVEV, per germline (reference sequence). V was clipped by 5 bases and J by 4 bases; unmatched bases: 10. The CDR3 consists of 15 residues. This chain's CDR3 is CASSPGGPSLYGYTF. CDR3 coding DNA: TGTGCCAGCAGTCCAGGGGGACCCTCCCTCTATGGCTACACCTTC.

This chain links TRBV10-1 with TRBJ1-5; TRBD1 matches at 10 bases. This CDR3 is built from 14 residues. The J segment lost 6 bases and the V segment lost 6 bases, leaving 5 bases of the junction unmatched. CDR1 WNHNN and CDR2 SYGVQD come from the germline V gene (reference sequence). CDR3 residues: CASSEDRGLQPQHF. The DNA of the CDR3 is TGCGCCAGCAGCGAAGACAGGGGGCTTCAGCCCCAGCATTTT.

This clonotype was picked up a small number of times. This rearrangement joins TRBV12-3 or TRBV12-4 to TRBJ2-7; 7 bases align to TRBD1. CDR3 length equals 14 residues. V lost 6 bases and J lost 0; bases outside the gene matches: 5. The CDR3 here is CASRAAGGSYEQYF. DNA of the CDR3: TGTGCCAGCAGGGCAGCAGGGGGCTCCTACGAGCAGTACTTC.

The chain links TRBV7-9 to TRBJ1-1, with a tentative D call TRBD1 (5 bases). Trimming removed 6 bases at V and 1 base at J, with 12 bases between. This CDR3 contains 14 residues. Germline CDR1 and CDR2: SEHNR and FQNEAQ (reference sequence). The CDR3 spells CASSPGSGNTEAFF. The CDR3 region has the DNA TGTGCCAGCAGTCCAGGGTCGGGGAACACTGAAGCTTTCTTT. Combining the CDR3 with reference TRBV7-9 and TRBJ1-1 gives the whole variable domain DTGVSQNPRHKITKRGQNVTFRCDPISEHNRLYWYRQTLGQGPEFLTYFQNEAQLEKSRLLSDRFSAERPKGSFSTLEIQRTEQGDSAMYLCASSPGSGNTEAFFGQGTRLTVV.

At least ten counts were recorded for this clonotype. The rearrangement joins TRBV6-2 or TRBV6-3 to TRBJ2-6, with D unresolved. V lost 4 bases to trimming and J lost 0 bases, with 4 bases between them. This CDR3 region has 14 residues. Germline values: CDR1 MNHEY, CDR2 SVGEGT. CDR3 loop: CASSWNSGANVLTF. CDR3 sequence (DNA): TGTGCCAGCAGTTGGAACTCTGGGGCCAACGTCCTGACTTTC.

This clonotype was counted only a few times. The chain couples TRBV5-5 to TRBJ2-2; no reliable D call. V was cut by 4 bases and J by 2 bases, with 9 bases left in between. CDR3 length: 14 residues. Germline V gene data show CDR1 as SGHKS and CDR2 as YYEKEE (reference sequence). The CDR3, as DNA: TGTGCCAGCAGCCCGGACGGCAACACCGGGGAGCTGTTTTTT. This translates into CASSPDGNTGELFF.

The rearrangement joins TRBV5-1 to TRBJ1-3; 8 bases are a match to TRBD1. The trim removed 4 bases at V and 4 bases at J, leaving 16 bases unmatched. Germline CDR1 SGHRS, CDR2 YFSETQ. The CDR3 extends over 18 amino acids. The CDR3 bases are TGCGCCAGCAGCCCTGGACAGGGTTTGGTCTTCGTGGGAAACACCATATATTTT. Its protein is CASSPGQGLVFVGNTIYF.

This sequence joins TRBV7-2 and TRBJ1-5; 8 nucleotides line up with TRBD1. Germline V gives CDR1 SGHTA, CDR2 FQGNSA. The CDR3 loop spans 12 amino acids. Trimming at V came to 7 bases and at J to 8 bases, leaving 4 bases not matched to a gene. CDR3 region: CASTTTGEPQHF. CDR3 nucleotide sequence: TGTGCCAGCACAACGACAGGGGAGCCCCAGCATTTT.

This chain joins TRBV5-1 and TRBJ2-1; either TRBD1 or TRBD2 may fit D (5 bases each). Germline CDR1 is SGHRS and CDR2 is YFSETQ. The CDR3 contains 16 residues. The V gene lost 1 base and the J gene lost 5 bases, with 16 bases spanning the gap. CDR3 loop: CASSLSQGLGDNEQFF. As DNA, the CDR3 is TGCGCCAGCAGCTTGAGCCAAGGTCTGGGGGACAATGAGCAGTTCTTC.

This clonotype was seen only a few times. The chain couples TRBV20-1 to TRBJ2-5, with D perhaps TRBD1 (5 bases). CDR1 and CDR2 (germline): DFQATT, SNEGSKA (reference sequence). V was clipped by 6 bases and J by 9 bases, with 20 bases between them. This CDR3 comprises 13 residues. The CDR3 here is CSAGQGKEMAQYF. CDR3 DNA: TGCAGTGCGGGTCAGGGTAAAGAGATGGCCCAGTACTTC.

This clonotype was detected a few times. This chain connects TRBV9 to TRBJ1-1; 7 nucleotides align to TRBD1. Germline values: CDR1 SGDLS, CDR2 YYNGEE. Trimming removed 3 bases from V and 7 bases from J; junction bases left unmatched: 6. The length of the CDR3 is 13 residues. This chain's CDR3 is CASSGRGDSEAFF. CDR3 nucleotide sequence: TGTGCCAGCAGCGGGCGGGGGGACAGTGAAGCTTTCTTT.

The sample holds a few counts of this clonotype. The chain links TRBV9 to TRBJ2-1, with D unclear. Germline CDR1 reads SGDLS; CDR2 reads YYNGEE. The V end was cut by 3 bases, the J end by 4 bases, with 11 bases between. This CDR3 has 14 residues. The CDR3 loop is CASSATGWYNEQFF. CDR3 sequence (DNA): TGTGCCAGCAGCGCCACCGGGTGGTACAATGAGCAGTTCTTC.

The gene calls are TRBV4-2 and TRBJ2-5; D is tentatively TRBD1 or TRBD2 (7 bases each). Germline V gene sequence: CDR1 LGHNA, CDR2 YNFKEQ. Trimming took off 3 bases at V and 5 bases at J, with 19 bases between the two ends. The CDR3 runs 16 residues. DNA of the CDR3: TGTGCCAGCAGCCAGCCCAGGGGGGGCCCGCAGGAGACCCAGTACTTC. This sequence encodes CASSQPRGGPQETQYF.

J is TRBJ2-6 and V is TRBV7-9, with 10 bases that match TRBD1. This CDR3 is built from 20 residues. The germline CDR1 and CDR2 sequences are SEHNR and FQNEAQ (reference sequence). Trimming at V came to 5 bases and at J to 2 bases, leaving 15 bases not matched to a gene. The CDR3: CASSQPTGGAFQAGANVLTF. As DNA, the CDR3 is TGTGCCAGCAGCCAACCGACAGGGGGCGCTTTCCAAGCTGGGGCCAACGTCCTGACTTTC.

This clonotype came up a few times. The V and J genes are TRBV5-6 and TRBJ2-6; TRBD1 is a possible D gene (5 bases). The length of the CDR3 is 17 residues. The germline V gene has CDR1 SGHDT and CDR2 YYEEEE. Trimming left V 2 bases short and J 1 base short, with 13 bases between. The CDR3: CASSFYLGPSGANVLTF. The CDR3 bases are TGTGCCAGCAGCTTTTATCTGGGGCCGTCTGGGGCCAACGTCCTGACTTTC.

This chain joins TRBV6-5 and TRBJ2-5; D perhaps matches TRBD1 (7 bases). Trimming pared 2 bases from V and 5 bases from J, leaving 18 bases between. CDR3 size: 16 residues. Germline-derived CDR1 and CDR2 are MNHEY and SVGAGI. CDR3 residues: CASSYRRRPGGETQYF. In DNA form, the CDR3 reads TGTGCCAGCAGTTACCGGAGACGGCCAGGGGGGGAGACCCAGTACTTC.